Each of the 21 T cell receptor beta chains below was sequenced from the same sample in a study of CD8+CD57+ T cells in acquired aplastic anemia. Patients chosen for sequencing had shown CD8+CD57+ cell expansion by flow cytometry. Profiling that covered TCR beta VDJ and CDR3 relied on genomic DNA as its template. TCRdb recomputed calls from the reads with MiXCR, one row per CDR3 protein. The sample lists 150,000 to 200,000 distinct CDR3 sequences; less than 60% were seen once. The sequencing sample was made of sorted CD4+, CD8+, or CD8+CD57+ T cells (not recorded which) from PBMCs. The receptors originated from a human donor with aplastic anemia.

This clonotype has at least ten counts. This chain links TRBV9 with TRBJ2-7, with 15 bases identical to TRBD2. This CDR3 is 19 amino acids long. V was pared by 3 bases and J by 1 base, with 11 bases of the junction left unmatched. Germline V gene data show CDR1 as SGDLS and CDR2 as YYNGEE. The CDR3 sequence: CASSAPVGTSGGQSYEQYF. The DNA for the CDR3 is TGTGCCAGCAGCGCTCCGGTAGGGACTAGCGGGGGGCAGTCCTACGAGCAGTACTTC.

The genes are TRBV13 and TRBJ2-5; 14 bases line up with TRBD2. CDR1 PRHDT and CDR2 FYEKMQ come from the germline V gene (reference sequence). The CDR3 length is 16 residues. V shed 7 bases and J 5 bases; nucleotides not matched to a gene: 9. The CDR3, as DNA: TGTGCCAGCATGGAATGGGGACTAGCGGGAGTTGAGACCCAGTACTTC. It yields the protein CASMEWGLAGVETQYF.

In DNA, the CDR3 is TGTGCCAGCAGCTTCAAGGGATATGGCTACACCTTC. It translates to CASSFKGYGYTF. This chain uses TRBV7-8 with TRBJ1-2; D not resolved. The ends were cut back, 3 bases at V and 5 bases at J, with 7 bases in the middle. The CDR3 totals 12 residues. Looked up from germline, CDR1 is SGHVS and CDR2 is FQNEAQ.

DNA of the CDR3: TGTGCCAGCAGTTACGTGGGAGGTGTTGGAAACACCATATATTTT. Amino acid sequence: CASSYVGGVGNTIYF. This rearrangement joins TRBV6-5 to TRBJ1-3, with no clear D. The CDR3 is 15 amino acids. The V end lost 2 bases, the J end lost 3 bases, and 11 bases lay between the germline ends. CDR1 is MNHEY and CDR2 is SVGAGI in the germline V gene.

This clonotype was seen repeatedly, ten times or more. The V gene is TRBV20-1, the J gene TRBJ2-7; D gene uncertain. Trimming removed 0 bases at V and 5 bases at J, with 23 bases between. This CDR3 has 17 residues. Germline-derived CDR1 and CDR2 are DFQATT and SNEGSKA (reference sequence). The CDR3 spells CSARDGYSATALNEQYF. The CDR3 nucleotides read TGCAGTGCTAGAGATGGATACTCGGCAACCGCTCTGAACGAGCAGTACTTC.

The chain has TRBV19 and TRBJ1-5, with D unresolved. This CDR3 is 10 amino acids long. Looked up from germline, CDR1 is LNHDA and CDR2 is SQIVND (reference sequence). V was shortened by 5 bases and J by 11 bases, with 7 bases between the two germline ends. In DNA, the CDR3 is TGTGCCAGTAGTTCGGGATCCCAGCATTTT. It codes for CASSSGSQHF.

The chain joins TRBV7-9 to TRBJ1-6; D is uncertain. The germline V and J ends were trimmed by 5 bases and 7 bases, with 9 bases remaining between them. This CDR3 has 13 residues. CDR1 is SEHNR and CDR2 is FQNEAQ in the germline V gene (reference sequence). The CDR3 DNA follows: TGTGCCAGCAGCCGGCAGCCAAATTCACCCCTCCACTTT. It codes for CASSRQPNSPLHF.

This clonotype was counted ten times or more. The chain recombines TRBV6-1 with TRBJ2-7; D might be TRBD1 or TRBD2, each matching 5 bases. V gave up 6 bases and J gave up 0 bases, with 15 bases separating them. This CDR3 region has 15 residues. CDR1 MNHNS and CDR2 SASEGT come from the germline V gene. The CDR3 sequence is CASSIPGTGSYEQYF. In DNA form, the CDR3 reads TGTGCCAGCAGCATCCCCGGGACGGGCTCCTACGAGCAGTACTTC.

At least ten counts were recorded for this clonotype. The chain joins TRBV12-3 or TRBV12-4 to TRBJ2-7; 7 bases agree with TRBD1. Germline trimming cut 4 bases from V and 5 bases from J; bases unmatched to any gene: 8. The CDR3 covers 14 residues. CDR3 amino acids: CASSSRTGTDEQYF. CDR3 nucleotide sequence: TGTGCCAGCAGTTCCCGGACAGGTACCGACGAGCAGTACTTC.

V gene TRBV20-1 combines with J gene TRBJ2-5, with 10 bases identical to TRBD2. V lost 1 base and J lost 2; bases outside the gene matches: 10. Germline CDR1 DFQATT, CDR2 SNEGSKA (reference sequence). The CDR3 is 17 amino acids. CDR3 sequence (DNA): TGCAGTGCTAGAGGTACTAGCGGGGTCGGACCACAAGAGACCCAGTACTTC. It yields the protein CSARGTSGVGPQETQYF.

This clonotype appeared a few times. The rearrangement links TRBV10-3 to TRBJ2-1; a weak D match, TRBD1 (5 bases). Looked up from germline, CDR1 is ENHRY and CDR2 is SYGVKD. The CDR3 covers 13 residues. Between the trimmed V and J ends, which lost 10 bases and 5 bases, there was a span of 15 bases. CDR3: CATTQGLDNEQFF. CDR3 nucleotides: TGTGCCACCACGCAGGGTTTGGACAATGAGCAGTTCTTC.

Ten or more counts support this clonotype. The V gene is TRBV20-1, the J gene TRBJ1-2; weak D call: TRBD1 (6 bases). Between the trimmed V and J ends, which lost 7 bases and 4 bases, there was a span of 16 bases. Germline lookup yields CDR1 DFQATT and CDR2 SNEGSKA (reference sequence). This CDR3 region has 13 residues. The CDR3 bases are TGCAGTGTCGAGCCAGGGGAAGGCTATGGCTACACCTTC. Encoded protein: CSVEPGEGYGYTF.

Comments on this clonotype: The germline gene is not matched at one end of the junction; a read error may be the cause. This sequence joins TRBV10-3 and TRBJ1-5; D is ambiguous. CDR3 size: 12 residues. Germline assignment: CDR1 ENHRY and CDR2 SYGVKD. The CDR3 here is CATADGNQPQHF. The CDR3 coding sequence is TGTGCCACCGCGGACGGCAATCAGCCCCAGCATTTC.

The rearrangement uses TRBV11-2 and TRBJ2-3, with 8 bases fitting TRBD2. The germline gives CDR1 SGHAT, CDR2 FQNNGV. The CDR3 length is 18 residues. V shed 1 base and J 5 bases; nucleotides not matched to a gene: 14. The CDR3 loop reads CASSLGWLAGPQGDTQYF. The CDR3 bases are TGTGCCAGCAGCTTAGGATGGTTAGCGGGACCCCAGGGAGATACGCAGTATTTT. The full variable domain, its missing parts supplied by reference TRBV11-2 and TRBJ2-3, is EAGVAQSPRYKIIEKRQSVAFWCNPISGHATLYWYQQILGQGPKLLIQFQNNGVVDDSQLPKDRFSAERLKGVDSTLKIQPAKLEDSAVYLCASSLGWLAGPQGDTQYFGPGTRLTVL.

J is TRBJ2-7 and V is TRBV29-1; tentatively, D is TRBD2 (7 bases). The CDR3 length is 15 residues. Trimming removed 6 bases at V and 5 bases at J, with 23 bases between. The germline V gene has CDR1 SQVTM and CDR2 ANQGSEA. CDR3 nucleotides: TGCAGCGTCCCCAAAAGCGTCCAGGGGAGGGACGAGCAGTACTTC. It yields the protein CSVPKSVQGRDEQYF.

V usage is TRBV29-1 and J usage is TRBJ1-6, with a weak D call TRBD1 (5 bases). V lost 6 bases and J 7 bases, leaving 16 bases between the germline ends. From germline, CDR1 is SQVTM and CDR2 ANQGSEA. The CDR3 sequence is 14 residues long. This CDR3 reads CSVYDPGTNSPLHF. CDR3 DNA: TGCAGCGTCTACGATCCAGGGACGAATTCACCCCTCCACTTT.

There are a few counts of this clonotype. This CDR3 is missing its conserved last phenylalanine or tryptophan, likely due to a read error. V and J are TRBV9 and TRBJ2-1, with 11 bases lining up with TRBD2. The germline V gene encodes CDR1 SGDLS and CDR2 YYNGEE. J gave up 8 bases and V 1 base, and 5 bases lay outside the gene matches. The CDR3 is 15 amino acids. The chain's CDR3 is CASSVTSGSLDEQFL. CDR3 DNA sequence: TGTGCCAGCAGCGTAACTAGCGGGAGTTTGGATGAGCAGTTCCTC.

Ten or more counts support this clonotype. The rearrangement joins TRBV12-3 or TRBV12-4 to TRBJ1-1; D may be TRBD1 (5 bases). The CDR3 has 12 amino acids. Trimming cost V 5 bases and J 1 base, with 5 bases left between them. In nucleotides, the CDR3 is TGTGCCAGCAGTCAGGGGAACACTGAAGCTTTCTTT. It encodes CASSQGNTEAFF.

This clonotype was seen many times. This chain joins TRBV19 and TRBJ1-2; the D gene is possibly TRBD1 (6 bases). The germline V gene encodes CDR1 LNHDA and CDR2 SQIVND (reference sequence). CDR3 length equals 14 residues. Trimming pared 5 bases from V and 0 bases from J, leaving 10 bases between. In DNA, the CDR3 is TGTGCCAGTAGTTCTTACAGGGCTAACTATGGCTACACCTTC. It is translated as CASSSYRANYGYTF.

This sequence joins TRBV2 and TRBJ2-5; D is undetermined. The V end lost 6 bases, the J end lost 6 bases, and 8 bases lay between the germline ends. This CDR3 region has 11 residues. The germline CDR1 and CDR2 sequences are SNHLY and FYNNEI. The chain's CDR3 is CASRALQTQYF. As DNA, the CDR3 is TGTGCCAGCAGGGCTTTGCAGACCCAGTACTTC.

This clonotype was counted only a few times. V usage is TRBV30 and J usage is TRBJ2-1; the D gene is possibly TRBD1 (7 bases). CDR1 is GTSNPN, CDR2 SVGIG, per germline (reference sequence). The CDR3 runs 19 residues. Trimming removed 0 bases at V and 2 bases at J, with 23 bases between. DNA for the CDR3: TGTGCCTGGAGTGTAAGGAGGGCTACAACAGGGGTTCCCTACAATGAGCAGTTCTTC. Protein: CAWSVRRATTGVPYNEQFF.